This T cell receptor (beta chain) was retrieved from a study of OX40 agonist ivuxolimab in advanced cancers. Study summary: Participants averaged 60 years of age (range 23 to 79) and were over 75% male.

A word on this clone: Antigen unknown.

The study, taken as a whole, reports: Within 6 weeks, CD4+ and CD8+ blood T cells expanded clonally at 0.1 to 3.0 mg/kg. Among the least clonally expanded were partial responders at 0.1-3.0 mg/kg.

Germline V CDR1 and CDR2: SGHNT, YYREEE (reference sequence). The V end was cut by 1 base, the J end by 4 bases, with 12 bases between. The CDR3 runs 14 residues. Repertoires were generated with immunoSEQ multiplex PCR, while TCRdb's copy carries only in-frame clones and drops some. The repertoire holds roughly 68,000 clones, with roughly four fifths as singletons. Blood draws occurred at baseline, cycle 4 day 1, and cycle 7 day 1. This sequence joins TRBV5-4 and TRBJ2-7; a weak D match, TRBD2 (7 bases). Sample: CD4+ or CD8+ T cells sorted from blood, taken in a trial of the OX40 agonist ivuxolimab. The receptor's source is an adult with an advanced solid tumor such as melanoma, head and neck, liver or kidney cancer. CDR3 DNA sequence: TGTGCCAGCAGCTTGAGGGGGGGAGGGTACGAGCAGTACTTC. It is translated as CASSLRGGGYEQYF.